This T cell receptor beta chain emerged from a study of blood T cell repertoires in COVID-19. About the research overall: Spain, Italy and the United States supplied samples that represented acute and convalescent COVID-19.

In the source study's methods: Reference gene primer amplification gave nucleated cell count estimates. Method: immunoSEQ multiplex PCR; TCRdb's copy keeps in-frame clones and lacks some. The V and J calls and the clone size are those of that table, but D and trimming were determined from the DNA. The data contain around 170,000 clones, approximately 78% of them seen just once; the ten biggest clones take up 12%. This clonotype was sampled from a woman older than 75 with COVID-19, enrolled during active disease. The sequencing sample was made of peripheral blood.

CDR3 loop: CASSYARGQETQYF. The CDR3 DNA reads TGTGCCAGCAGTTACGCTCGGGGTCAAGAGACCCAGTACTTC. The J gene is TRBJ2-5, the V gene TRBV6-2 or TRBV6-3; a possible D gene is TRBD2 (5 bases). This CDR3 contains 14 residues. CDR1 is MNHEY, CDR2 SVGEGT, per germline. V lost 2 bases, J lost 2 bases, and 9 bases lay in between.